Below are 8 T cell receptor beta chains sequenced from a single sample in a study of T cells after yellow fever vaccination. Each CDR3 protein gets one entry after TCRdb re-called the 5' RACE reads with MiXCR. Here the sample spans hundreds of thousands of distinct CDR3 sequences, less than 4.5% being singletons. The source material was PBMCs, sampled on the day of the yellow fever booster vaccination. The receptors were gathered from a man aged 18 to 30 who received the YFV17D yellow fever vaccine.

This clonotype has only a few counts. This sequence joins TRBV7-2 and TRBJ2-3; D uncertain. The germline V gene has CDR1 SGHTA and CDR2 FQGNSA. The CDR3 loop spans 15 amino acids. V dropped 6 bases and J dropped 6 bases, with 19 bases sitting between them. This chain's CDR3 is CASSPVQYPADTQYF. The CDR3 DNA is TGTGCCAGCAGTCCGGTTCAGTACCCCGCCGATACGCAGTATTTT.

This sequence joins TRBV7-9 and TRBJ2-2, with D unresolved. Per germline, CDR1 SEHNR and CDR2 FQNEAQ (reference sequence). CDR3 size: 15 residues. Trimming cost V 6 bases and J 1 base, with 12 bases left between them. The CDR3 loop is CASRPSLGNTGELFF. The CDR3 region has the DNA TGTGCCAGCAGGCCCTCTCTTGGGAACACCGGGGAGCTGTTTTTT.

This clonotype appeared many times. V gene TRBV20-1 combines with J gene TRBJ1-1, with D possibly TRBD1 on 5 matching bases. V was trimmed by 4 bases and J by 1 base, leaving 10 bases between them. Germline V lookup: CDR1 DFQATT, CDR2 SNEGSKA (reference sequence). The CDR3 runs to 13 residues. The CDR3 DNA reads TGCAGTGCTACGGCAGGGTGGAACACTGAAGCTTTCTTT. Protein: CSATAGWNTEAFF.

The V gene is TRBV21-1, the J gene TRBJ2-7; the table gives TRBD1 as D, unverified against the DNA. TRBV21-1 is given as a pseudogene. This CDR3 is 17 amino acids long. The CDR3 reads CASSKESGQGISYEQYF. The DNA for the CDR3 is TGTGCCAGCAGCAAAGAATCGGGACAGGGAATATCCTACGAGCAGTACTTC.

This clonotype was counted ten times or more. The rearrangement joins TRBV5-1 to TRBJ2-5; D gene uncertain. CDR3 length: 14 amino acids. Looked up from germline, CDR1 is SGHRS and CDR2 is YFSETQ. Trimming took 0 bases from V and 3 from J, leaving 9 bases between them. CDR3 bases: TGCGCCAGCAGCTTGGCCGCACGAGAAGAGACCCAGTACTTC. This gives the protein CASSLAAREETQYF.

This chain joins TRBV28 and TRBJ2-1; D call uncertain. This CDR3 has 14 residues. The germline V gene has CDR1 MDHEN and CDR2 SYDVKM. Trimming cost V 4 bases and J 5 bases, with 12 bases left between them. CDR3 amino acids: CASSYPWGNNEQFF. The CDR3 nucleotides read TGTGCCAGCAGTTATCCGTGGGGAAACAATGAGCAGTTCTTC.

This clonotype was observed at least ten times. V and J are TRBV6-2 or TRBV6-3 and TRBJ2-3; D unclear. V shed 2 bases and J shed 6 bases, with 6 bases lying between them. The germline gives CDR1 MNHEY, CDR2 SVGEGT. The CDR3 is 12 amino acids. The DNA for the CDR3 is TGTGCCAGCAGTTACCCGTGGGATACGCAGTATTTT. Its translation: CASSYPWDTQYF.

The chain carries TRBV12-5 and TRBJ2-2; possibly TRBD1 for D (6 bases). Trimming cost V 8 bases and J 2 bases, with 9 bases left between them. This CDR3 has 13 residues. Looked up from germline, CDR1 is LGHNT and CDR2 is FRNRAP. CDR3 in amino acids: CASTDSNTGELFF. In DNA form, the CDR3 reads TGTGCTAGTACGGACAGCAACACCGGGGAGCTGTTTTTT.